The 19 T cell receptor beta chains reported below all come from one sample, sequenced in a study of blood T cell repertoires in COVID-19 (TCRdb year 2020). Receptors were amplified or captured by the immunoSEQ multiplex PCR assay. TCRdb took this table from immuneACCESS and kept in-frame rearrangements with V and J called. Such tables lack part of the clones; where checked against another copy, unresolved V genes explain under half of the gap, and the rest is unexplained. Recorded for this sample are about 120,000 clones; roughly three quarters of them occurred a single time. Of the sample, roughly 8.6% falls within the top ten clones. The sequencing sample was made of peripheral blood. Every receptor here comes from a human donor in a cohort sampled during active COVID-19.

The chain recombines TRBV25-1 with TRBJ2-5, with D possibly matching TRBD1 (6 bases). Trimming took 6 bases from V and 5 from J, leaving 19 bases between them. The CDR3 is 15 amino acids. Germline V gene sequence: CDR1 MGHDK, CDR2 SYGVNS. Here the CDR3 reads CASSPNRAVKETQYF. The DNA of the CDR3 is TGTGCCAGCAGCCCTAACAGGGCGGTCAAGGAGACCCAGTACTTC.

The chain links TRBV4-2 to TRBJ1-6, with 9 nucleotides matching TRBD1. Germline trimming cut 4 bases from V and 5 bases from J; bases unmatched to any gene: 9. The CDR3 sequence is 17 residues long. Germline lookup yields CDR1 LGHNA and CDR2 YNFKEQ. CDR3 nucleotide sequence: TGTGCCAGCAGCCCGAAGGGGACAGGGTACAATAATTCACCCCTCCACTTT. Translated: CASSPKGTGYNNSPLHF.

The CDR3 nucleotides read TGTGCCAGCAGATCGACTAGCACAGATACGCAGTATTTT. It yields the protein CASRSTSTDTQYF. This chain connects TRBV6-6 to TRBJ2-3; no reliable D call. This CDR3 has 13 residues. CDR1 is MNHNY, CDR2 SVGAGI, per germline (reference sequence). Trimming cost V 6 bases and J 0 bases, with 7 bases left between them.

The V call is TRBV7-8, the J call TRBJ1-1, with 10 nucleotides matching TRBD1. The CDR3 consists of 18 residues. CDR1 is SGHVS and CDR2 is FQNEAQ in the germline V gene. With 8 bases clipped from V and 1 base from J, the junction kept 16 bases outside the gene matches. CDR3 in DNA: TGTGCCAGCGGTAATGCCGGGACAGGGGTTGGTTCGAACACTGAAGCTTTCTTT. Translating gives CASGNAGTGVGSNTEAFF.

This clone was seen at least ten times. The gene calls are TRBV19 and TRBJ2-7, with 8 bases identical to TRBD1. V shed 6 bases, J shed 6 bases, and the junction held 4 bases outside the gene matches. Germline loops: CDR1 LNHDA, CDR2 SQIVND (reference sequence). The CDR3 loop spans 12 amino acids. CDR3 loop: CASRGQASEQYF. The CDR3 DNA reads as TGTGCCAGTAGGGGACAGGCCAGCGAGCAGTACTTC.

This clone was observed once. This sequence joins TRBV6-5 and TRBJ2-7; 8 nucleotides agree with TRBD1. This CDR3 comprises 14 residues. Germline CDR1 is MNHEY and CDR2 is SVGAGI. V gave up 10 bases and J gave up 3 bases; unmatched junction bases: 11. Written as DNA, the CDR3 is TGTGCCACCTGGGGCAGGGGGCGAATCTACGAGCAGTACTTC. Its protein is CATWGRGRIYEQYF.

This chain connects TRBV7-8 to TRBJ2-7; the match to TRBD2 covers 11 bases. With 4 bases clipped from V and 6 bases from J, the junction kept 8 bases outside the gene matches. Germline-derived CDR1 and CDR2 are SGHVS and FQNEAQ. The CDR3 consists of 15 residues. The DNA of the CDR3 is TGTGCCAGCAGCTGGGGGACTAGCGGTGAGGGCGAGCAGTACTTC. It yields the protein CASSWGTSGEGEQYF. The whole variable domain, filled in from reference TRBV7-8 and TRBJ2-7, reads GAGVSQSPRYKVAKRGQDVALRCDPISGHVSLFWYQQALGQGPEFLTYFQNEAQLDKSGLPSDRFFAERPEGSVSTLKIQRTQQEDSAVYLCASSWGTSGEGEQYFGPGTRLTVT.

The chain is built from TRBV5-1 and TRBJ2-5, with D perhaps TRBD2 (6 bases). V was clipped by 4 bases and J by 1 base, with 11 bases between them. CDR1 SGHRS and CDR2 YFSETQ come from the germline V gene. The CDR3 consists of 14 residues. The DNA for the CDR3 is TGCGCCAGCAGCATGTGGGGACTCCAAGAGACCCAGTACTTC. Its protein product is CASSMWGLQETQYF.

This clone was counted once. The chain employs TRBV7-6 and TRBJ2-7, with TRBD1 matching over 11 bases. Germline CDR1 and CDR2: SGHVS and FNYEAQ. J gave up 4 bases and V 2 bases, and 10 bases lay outside the gene matches. CDR3 size: 17 residues. In DNA, the CDR3 is TGTGCCAGCAGCTTATCTGGACAGGGGGCCGCGGATTACGAGCAGTACTTC. Translated: CASSLSGQGAADYEQYF. Complete variable domain (other parts from reference TRBV7-6 and TRBJ2-7): GAGVSQSPRYKVTKRGQDVALRCDPISGHVSLYWYRQALGQGPEFLTYFNYEAQQDKSGLPNDRFSAERPEGSISTLTIQRTEQRDSAMYRCASSLSGQGAADYEQYFGPGTRLTVT.

In its sample, this clone was seen a few times. The chain carries TRBV7-8 and TRBJ1-2, with D perhaps matching TRBD1 (5 bases). CDR1 and CDR2 (germline): SGHVS, FQNEAQ. Trimming took 6 bases from V and 1 from J, leaving 9 bases between them. The CDR3 contains 13 residues. The chain's CDR3 is CASSPGYNYGYTF. CDR3 coding DNA: TGTGCCAGCAGTCCAGGGTATAACTATGGCTACACCTTC.

The J gene is TRBJ1-3, the V gene TRBV30; 10 nucleotides line up with TRBD1. The J segment lost 4 bases and the V segment lost 7 bases, leaving 4 bases of the junction unmatched. CDR3 length equals 13 residues. Per germline, CDR1 GTSNPN and CDR2 SVGIG (reference sequence). The CDR3 nucleotides are TGTGCCTCCGGGACAGGGGCCGGAAACACCATATATTTT. This translates into CASGTGAGNTIYF. The full variable domain, in which reference TRBV30 and TRBJ1-3 provide the parts outside the CDR3, is SQTIHQWPATLVQPVGSPLSLECTVEGTSNPNLYWYRQAAGRGLQLLFYSVGIGQISSEVPQNLSASRPQDRQFILSSKKLLLSDSGFYLCASGTGAGNTIYFGEGSWLTVV.

This clone was recorded a few times. The V and J genes are TRBV28 and TRBJ2-7, with TRBD1 identical over 8 bases. V trimming: 8 bases; J trimming: 1 base; junction bases outside the gene matches: 1. Germline V gives CDR1 MDHEN, CDR2 SYDVKM. The CDR3 has 12 amino acids. Here the CDR3 DNA reads TGTGCCAGCGGGGACAGGTCCTACGAGCAGTACTTC. Encoded protein: CASGDRSYEQYF.

The rearrangement links TRBV6-1 to TRBJ1-1; the D is unclear. The CDR3 is 17 residues long. Germline assignment: CDR1 MNHNS and CDR2 SASEGT. Trimming took 2 bases from V and 6 from J, leaving 22 bases between them. CDR3 DNA sequence: TGTGCCAGCAGTGAAAGGTTGAGGGTAGGACCCCGGCCTGAAGCTTTCTTT. Protein: CASSERLRVGPRPEAFF.

The sample holds one count of this clone. The rearrangement uses TRBV27 and TRBJ1-4; 10 nucleotides line up with TRBD1. The CDR3 runs 16 residues. The ends lost 4 bases at V and 8 bases at J; junction bases unmatched: 10. Germline CDR1 and CDR2: MNHEY and SMNVEV (reference sequence). The CDR3 DNA follows: TGTGCCAGCAGTTCGCCCTCCGGGACAGGGGAAGAAAAACTGTTTTTT. The encoded protein is CASSSPSGTGEEKLFF.

This clone showed up just once. The chain recombines TRBV7-8 with TRBJ2-7; perhaps TRBD2 as D (5 bases). V shed 4 bases and J shed 3 bases, with 16 bases lying between them. CDR3 length: 15 amino acids. Germline V lookup: CDR1 SGHVS, CDR2 FQNEAQ. The CDR3 nucleotides read TGTGCCAGCAGCTACCACTCGGGGATAAACTACGAGCAGTACTTC. Its protein product is CASSYHSGINYEQYF.

Only one count was recorded for this clone. The CDR3 DNA reads TGTGCCAGCAGTGAGCTCGGGACTAGCGGGGGCACAGATACGCAGTATTTT. This codes for CASSELGTSGGTDTQYF. The rearrangement links TRBV6-1 to TRBJ2-3; 13 nucleotides agree with TRBD2. Trimming removed 3 bases from V and 1 base from J; junction bases left unmatched: 4. The germline V gene has CDR1 MNHNS and CDR2 SASEGT. The CDR3 runs 17 residues.

The rearrangement links TRBV11-3 to TRBJ2-7; 7 bases are shared with TRBD1. The length of the CDR3 is 13 residues. The V and J ends lost 5 bases and 3 bases, in that order; junction bases with no gene match: 4. From germline, CDR1 is SGHNT and CDR2 YENEEA. The CDR3 DNA reads as TGTGCCAGCAGCAACTACAGGGGCTACGAGCAGTACTTC. It codes for CASSNYRGYEQYF.

The chain uses TRBV30 and TRBJ2-7, with TRBD2 identical over 8 bases. Germline lookup yields CDR1 GTSNPN and CDR2 SVGIG (reference sequence). Trimming took 3 bases from V and 4 from J; bases not matched to a gene: 2. The CDR3 extends over 12 amino acids. DNA for the CDR3: TGTGCCTGGAGCTCTAGCGGGTACGAGCAGTACTTC. Its protein product is CAWSSSGYEQYF.

The chain employs TRBV19 and TRBJ1-1; D is ambiguous. The germline V gene encodes CDR1 LNHDA and CDR2 SQIVND (reference sequence). This CDR3 contains 14 residues. V was cut by 3 bases and J by 1 base, with 9 bases left in between. CDR3 loop: CASSIWRTNTEAFF. DNA of the CDR3: TGTGCCAGTAGTATCTGGAGAACGAACACTGAAGCTTTCTTT.